This T cell receptor beta chain was sequenced during a study of neurological immune-mediated disorders. MiXCR was run by TCRdb on the 5' RACE reads, yielding one entry per CDR3 protein. The top ten clones hold approximately 1.5% of a sample with about 55,000 distinct CDR3 sequences, around 3.9% of them seen once. This clonotype was observed many times. V shed 2 bases and J 5 bases; nucleotides not matched to a gene: 7. This CDR3 has 15 amino acids. Looked up from germline, CDR1 is SGHRS and CDR2 is YFSETQ. What was sequenced was PBMCs. This clonotype originated in a man aged 25 to 45 with multiple sclerosis. The J gene is TRBJ2-1, the V gene TRBV5-1, with 7 bases matching TRBD1. The CDR3 protein is CASSFGDSAHNEQFF. CDR3 sequence (DNA): TGCGCCAGCAGCTTTGGGGACAGCGCCCACAATGAGCAGTTCTTC.